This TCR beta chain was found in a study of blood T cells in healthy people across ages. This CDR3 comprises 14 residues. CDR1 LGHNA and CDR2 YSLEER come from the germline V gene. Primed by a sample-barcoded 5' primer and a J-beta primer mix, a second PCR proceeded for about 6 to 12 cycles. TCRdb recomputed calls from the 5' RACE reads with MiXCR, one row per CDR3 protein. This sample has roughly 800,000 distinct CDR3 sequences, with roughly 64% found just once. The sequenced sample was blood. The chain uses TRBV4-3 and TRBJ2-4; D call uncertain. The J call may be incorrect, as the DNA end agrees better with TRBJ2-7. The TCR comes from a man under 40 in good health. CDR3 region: CASSHGRIDYEQYF. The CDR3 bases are TGCGCCAGCAGCCACGGACGGATAGACTACGAGCAGTACTTC.